These 13 T cell receptor beta chains share one sample of origin, sequenced in a study of cytomegalovirus exposure and HLA in healthy donors. Sequencing used immunoSEQ multiplex PCR; TCRdb keeps in-frame clones, though not all of them. Of 130,000 to 150,000 clones in the sample, about 83% were seen once. Material: PBMCs. The receptors come from a woman aged 30 to 39 in good health and CMV-seronegative.

The chain uses TRBV4-1 and TRBJ2-5; TRBD1 aligns across 7 bases. Germline V lookup: CDR1 MGHRA, CDR2 YSYEKL. The V and J ends lost 0 bases and 1 base, in that order; junction bases with no gene match: 5. The CDR3 runs to 16 residues. CDR3 sequence (DNA): TGCGCCAGCAGCCAAGAAAGGACAGGCCGCCAAGAGACCCAGTACTTC. Translated, it gives CASSQERTGRQETQYF.

The chain couples TRBV19 to TRBJ1-2, with a possible D match to TRBD1 (5 bases). This CDR3 is 16 amino acids long. V was shortened by 3 bases and J by 0 bases, with 14 bases between the two germline ends. From germline, CDR1 is LNHDA and CDR2 SQIVND (reference sequence). CDR3 sequence: CASSIMLGDPNYGYTF. CDR3 DNA sequence: TGTGCCAGTAGTATCATGCTAGGGGATCCTAACTATGGCTACACCTTC.

The chain recombines TRBV6-1 with TRBJ1-5; D gene uncertain. The CDR3 length is 16 residues. Trimming took off 1 base at V and 0 bases at J, with 10 bases between the two ends. Looked up from germline, CDR1 is MNHNS and CDR2 is SASEGT. CDR3 sequence: CASSEGRFFSNQPQHF. The CDR3 nucleotides are TGTGCCAGCAGTGAAGGGAGGTTCTTTAGCAATCAGCCCCAGCATTTT.

The CDR3 sequence is CASSFFAGGQETQYF. CDR3 nucleotide sequence: TGCGCCAGCAGCTTTTTTGCGGGGGGACAAGAGACCCAGTACTTC. This chain uses TRBV5-1 with TRBJ2-5; the match to TRBD2 covers 8 bases. This CDR3 is 15 amino acids long. Germline V gene data show CDR1 as SGHRS and CDR2 as YFSETQ. V dropped 2 bases and J dropped 2; count of bases not matched to a gene: 5.

The V gene is TRBV30, the J gene TRBJ1-4; D gene unclear. Per germline, CDR1 GTSNPN and CDR2 SVGIG (reference sequence). The V end lost 1 base, the J end lost 11 bases, and 8 bases lay between the germline ends. The CDR3 has 11 amino acids. CDR3 protein: CAWSAGGKLFF. Written as DNA, the CDR3 is TGTGCCTGGAGTGCGGGAGGTAAACTGTTTTTT.

This clone was detected only a few times. The chain recombines TRBV9 with TRBJ2-2; tentatively, D is TRBD2 (6 bases). The length of the CDR3 is 13 residues. The V end lost 2 bases, the J end lost 8 bases, and 10 bases lay between the germline ends. The germline V gene encodes CDR1 SGDLS and CDR2 YYNGEE. CDR3 sequence reads: CASSVKGGGELFF. CDR3 coding DNA: TGTGCCAGCAGCGTGAAGGGAGGTGGGGAGCTGTTTTTT.

In DNA, the CDR3 is TGTGCCAGCAGTTACGGATGGCAGGTGCGTGGCTACACCTTC. Its translation is CASSYGWQVRGYTF. The rearrangement joins TRBV6-5 to TRBJ1-2; D remains ambiguous. The CDR3 has 14 residues. Trimming took 2 bases from V and 7 from J, leaving 14 bases between them. CDR1 MNHEY and CDR2 SVGAGI come from the germline V gene.

The CDR3 coding sequence is TGCGCCAGCAGCTTGGGGACAGGGAATTCACCCCTCCACTTT. Translation gives CASSLGTGNSPLHF. This chain joins TRBV5-1 and TRBJ1-6; 8 bases agree with TRBD1. The ends lost 0 bases at V and 7 bases at J; junction bases unmatched: 0. The CDR3 extends over 14 amino acids. Germline-derived CDR1 and CDR2 are SGHRS and YFSETQ.

V and J are TRBV6-1 and TRBJ1-5, with D unclear. Per germline, CDR1 MNHNS and CDR2 SASEGT. The CDR3 extends over 15 amino acids. V gave up 6 bases and J gave up 5 bases, with 17 bases separating them. CDR3 in DNA: TGTGCCAGCAGCGCAACGACCGAGGGCTATCAGCCCCAGCATTTT. Translation: CASSATTEGYQPQHF.

In this sample, this clone turned up once. V usage is TRBV6-6 and J usage is TRBJ2-7, with D uncertain. This CDR3 has 15 amino acids. The germline V gene encodes CDR1 MNHNY and CDR2 SVGAGI (reference sequence). V lost 0 bases and J 0 bases, leaving 9 bases between the germline ends. The CDR3 nucleotides read TGTGCCAGCAGTTACTCGACACCGTCCTCCTACGAGCAGTACTTC. Translation: CASSYSTPSSYEQYF.

Here the CDR3 DNA reads TGTGCCAGCACCCCAGTGGGACAGCGGTACACAGATACGCAGTATTTT. This translates into CASTPVGQRYTDTQYF. J is TRBJ2-3 and V is TRBV28; 7 nucleotides line up with TRBD1. V was pared by 7 bases and J by 2 bases, with 12 bases of the junction left unmatched. CDR1 MDHEN and CDR2 SYDVKM come from the germline V gene. The CDR3 runs 16 residues.

The gene calls are TRBV15 and TRBJ1-1; no definite D call. The V end lost 1 base, the J end lost 2 bases, and 11 bases lay between the germline ends. The V gene's germline CDR1 is LNHNV and CDR2 YYDKDF (reference sequence). The CDR3 has 15 amino acids. CDR3 in DNA: TGTGCCACCAGCAGAGGTTTCGGAGGCAACACTGAAGCTTTCTTT. Amino acid sequence: CATSRGFGGNTEAFF.

This chain joins TRBV7-9 and TRBJ2-7; possible D gene TRBD2, 6 bases. CDR1 is SEHNR, CDR2 FQNEAQ, per germline (reference sequence). The CDR3 has 14 amino acids. V was pared by 7 bases and J by 0 bases, with 13 bases between. This chain's CDR3 is CASNEAGTSYEQYF. The CDR3 DNA follows: TGTGCCAGCAATGAAGCGGGCACCTCCTACGAGCAGTACTTC.